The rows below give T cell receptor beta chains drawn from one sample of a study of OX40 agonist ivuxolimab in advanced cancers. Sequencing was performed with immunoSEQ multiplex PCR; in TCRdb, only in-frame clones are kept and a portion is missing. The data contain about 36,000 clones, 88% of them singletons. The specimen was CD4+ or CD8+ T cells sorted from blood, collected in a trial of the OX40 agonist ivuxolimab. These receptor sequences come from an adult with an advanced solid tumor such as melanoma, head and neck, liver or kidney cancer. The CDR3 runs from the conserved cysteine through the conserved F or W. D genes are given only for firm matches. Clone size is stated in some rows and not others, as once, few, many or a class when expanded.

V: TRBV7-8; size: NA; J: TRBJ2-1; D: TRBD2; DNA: TGTGCCAGCAGCCTCCTCGTAATACTAGCGGGAGACTACAATGAGCAGTTCTTC; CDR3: CASSLLVILAGDYNEQFF
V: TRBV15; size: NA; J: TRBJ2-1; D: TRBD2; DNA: TGTGCCACCAGCAGTGATGGCGGGAGTAGCTCCTACAATGAGCAGTTCTTC; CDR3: CATSSDGGSSSYNEQFF
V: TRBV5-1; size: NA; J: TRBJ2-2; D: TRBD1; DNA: TGCGCCAGCAGCTACTTAGACAGGGGGGCCGGGGAGCTGTTTTTT; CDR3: CASSYLDRGAGELFF
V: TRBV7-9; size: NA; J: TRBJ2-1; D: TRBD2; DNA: TGTGCCAGCAGCTCGATAGCGGGAGTAAACAATGAGCAGTTCTTC; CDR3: CASSSIAGVNNEQFF
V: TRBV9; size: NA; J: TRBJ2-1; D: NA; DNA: TGTGCCAGCAGCCCACGGGTAGCGGAATACAATGAGCAGTTCTTC; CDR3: CASSPRVAEYNEQFF
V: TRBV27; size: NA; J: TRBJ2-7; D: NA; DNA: TGTGCCAGCAGTTTATCATCGGCTAGCGCATACTACGAGCAGTACTTC; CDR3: CASSLSSASAYYEQYF
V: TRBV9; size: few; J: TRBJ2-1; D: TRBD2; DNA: TGTGCCAGCAGCCCCCAGCTAGCGGTTTACAATGAGCAGTTCTTC; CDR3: CASSPQLAVYNEQFF
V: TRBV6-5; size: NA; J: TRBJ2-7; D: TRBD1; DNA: TGTGCCAGCAGTTACTCGATAGTCAGGGGGCTTTACGAGCAGTACTTC; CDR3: CASSYSIVRGLYEQYF
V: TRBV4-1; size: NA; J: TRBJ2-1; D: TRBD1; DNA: TGCGCCAGCAGCCAAATAGGACAGGGGTGGGATGAGCAGTTCTTC; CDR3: CASSQIGQGWDEQFF
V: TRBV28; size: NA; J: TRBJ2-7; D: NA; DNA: TGTGCCAGCAGGGACGTAGGGTACGAGCAGTACTTC; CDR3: CASRDVGYEQYF
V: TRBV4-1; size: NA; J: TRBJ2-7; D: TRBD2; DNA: TGCGCCAGCAGCTTCCGACTAGCGGGGAACTACGAGCAGTACTTC; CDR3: CASSFRLAGNYEQYF
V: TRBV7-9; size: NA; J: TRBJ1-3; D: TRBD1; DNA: TGTGCCAGCAGCTCGACAGGGGGCACTGGAAACACCATATATTTT; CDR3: CASSSTGGTGNTIYF
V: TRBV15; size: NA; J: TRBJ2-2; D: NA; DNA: TGTGCCACCAGCCTTGAAATAGGGTTGACCGGGGAGCTGTTTTTT; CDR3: CATSLEIGLTGELFF
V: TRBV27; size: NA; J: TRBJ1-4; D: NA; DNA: TGTGCCAGCAGTTTATCACCGACCGACACAGGAATTAATGAAAAACTGTTTTTT; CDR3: CASSLSPTDTGINEKLFF
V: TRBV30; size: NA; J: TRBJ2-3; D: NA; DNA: TGTGCCCACGTGGGACATACGCAGTATTTT; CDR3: CAHVGHTQYF
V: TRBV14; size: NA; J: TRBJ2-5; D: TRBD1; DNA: TGTGCCAGCAGCCAAGGAGAAAACAGGGGTATGGAGACCCAGTACTTC; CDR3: CASSQGENRGMETQYF
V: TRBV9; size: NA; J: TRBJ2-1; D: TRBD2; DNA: TGTGCCAGCAGCGTAGCTGCCGGACTAGCGGGAGATGAGCAGTTCTTC; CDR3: CASSVAAGLAGDEQFF
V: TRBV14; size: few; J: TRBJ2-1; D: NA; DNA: TGTGCCAGCCAAGAGTCAGCGGACCCCTCCAATGAGCAGTTCTTC; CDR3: CASQESADPSNEQFF